This T cell receptor beta chain was sequenced for a study of spatial heterogeneity in lung cancer. Study overall: Alpha-chain sequences were detected in numbers that were consistently lower than beta-chain sequences.

One entry per CDR3 protein, called by TCRdb with MiXCR from the 5' RACE reads. The sample shows roughly 79,000 distinct CDR3 sequences, 7% to 9% of them seen only once. This CDR3 region has 10 residues. The V gene lost 8 bases and the J gene lost 5 bases, with 4 bases spanning the gap. Germline loops: CDR1 SEHNR, CDR2 FQNEAQ (reference sequence). This clonotype has a count of ten or more. Its antigen is still unknown. General study points: Ubiquitous expanded tumor TCRs were seen in blood more at resection than at follow-up.

The sample's time point: sample taken at primary tumor resection. Whole RNA, which was extracted from tumor, nontumor lung tissue or frozen PBMC, was sequenced without any cell sorting. Sequencing used PBMCs, obtained at surgery. This sequence joins TRBV7-9 and TRBJ2-1; D gene uncertain. This clonotype was sampled from a male donor with early-stage non-small cell lung cancer. Here the CDR3 reads CASANNEQFF. The CDR3 DNA reads TGTGCCAGCGCGAACAATGAGCAGTTCTTC. Drawing the rest from reference TRBV7-9 and TRBJ2-1, the complete variable domain is DTGVSQNPRHKITKRGQNVTFRCDPISEHNRLYWYRQTLGQGPEFLTYFQNEAQLEKSRLLSDRFSAERPKGSFSTLEIQRTEQGDSAMYLCASANNEQFFGPGTRLTVL.